The 14 T cell receptor beta chains reported below all come from one sample, sequenced in a study of shared clonotypes between healthy human individuals. This table comes from immunoSEQ multiplex PCR, and its TCRdb copy is limited to in-frame clones, with some not included. The sample consists of roughly 1,500,000 clones, 98% of them appearing once. Sequencing used naive CD4+ T cells sorted from blood. Subset specified: CD45RA+ positively selected. These receptors were collected from a man between 25 and 39 years old in good health.

The rearrangement uses TRBV5-1 and TRBJ2-1; D gene uncertain. The CDR3 runs 13 residues. V gave up 1 base and J gave up 7 bases, with 9 bases separating them. Germline CDR1 reads SGHRS; CDR2 reads YFSETQ. This chain's CDR3 is CASSLYGQNEQFF. As DNA, the CDR3 is TGCGCCAGCAGCTTGTACGGCCAGAATGAGCAGTTCTTC.

This chain joins TRBV7-8 and TRBJ2-2; 8 nucleotides agree with TRBD2. The length of the CDR3 is 15 residues. V lost 5 bases to trimming and J lost 0 bases; unmatched junction nucleotides: 2. The germline V gene encodes CDR1 SGHVS and CDR2 FQNEAQ. The CDR3 coding sequence is TGTGCCAGCAGCCAGCGGGAGACGAACACCGGGGAGCTGTTTTTT. Amino acid sequence: CASSQRETNTGELFF. The full variable domain, rest sourced from reference TRBV7-8 and TRBJ2-2, is GAGVSQSPRYKVAKRGQDVALRCDPISGHVSLFWYQQALGQGPEFLTYFQNEAQLDKSGLPSDRFFAERPEGSVSTLKIQRTQQEDSAVYLCASSQRETNTGELFFGEGSRLTVL.

V is TRBV19 and J is TRBJ2-3; TRBD2 aligns across 11 bases. This CDR3 is 17 amino acids long. Unmatched junction bases numbered 4, after V lost 0 bases and J lost 2 bases. The germline V gene encodes CDR1 LNHDA and CDR2 SQIVND (reference sequence). The CDR3 is CASSIEVAGGLTDTQYF. The CDR3 DNA reads TGTGCCAGTAGTATAGAAGTAGCGGGAGGGCTCACAGATACGCAGTATTTT. Full variable domain (outside the CDR3, taken from reference TRBV19 and TRBJ2-3): DGGITQSPKYLFRKEGQNVTLSCEQNLNHDAMYWYRQDPGQGLRLIYYSQIVNDFQKGDIAEGYSVSREKKESFPLTVTSAQKNPTAFYLCASSIEVAGGLTDTQYFGPGTRLTVL.

The J gene is TRBJ2-1, the V gene TRBV11-2; 9 bases align to TRBD1. The J segment lost 10 bases and the V segment lost 10 bases, leaving 14 bases of the junction unmatched. The CDR3 runs 14 residues. Germline V CDR1 and CDR2: SGHAT, FQNNGV. In DNA form, the CDR3 reads TGTGCCATCCACAGGGACAGGGCTCGATCCGAGCAGTTCTTC. Its translation is CAIHRDRARSEQFF.

The chain has TRBV7-4 and TRBJ1-5; TRBD1 agrees at 9 bases. Germline V gene data show CDR1 as SGHVT and CDR2 as SQSDAQ. The CDR3 totals 18 residues. Trimming at V came to 3 bases and at J to 4 bases, leaving 13 bases not matched to a gene. The CDR3 DNA reads as TGTGCCAGCAGCTTTGAGGCCCGGACAGGGGTTGGGAATCAGCCCCAGCATTTT. As protein: CASSFEARTGVGNQPQHF.

The rearrangement joins TRBV5-1 to TRBJ2-7; 8 bases are shared with TRBD2. The trim removed 2 bases at V and 1 base at J, leaving 8 bases unmatched. Per the germline V gene, CDR1 is SGHRS and CDR2 is YFSETQ. The CDR3 sequence is 16 residues long. The CDR3 is CASSFSSGSLSYEQYF. CDR3 DNA sequence: TGCGCCAGCAGCTTCTCCAGCGGGAGCCTTTCCTACGAGCAGTACTTC.

This chain connects TRBV18 to TRBJ2-1, with D perhaps matching TRBD1 (5 bases). The CDR3 loop spans 11 amino acids. The V and J ends lost 2 bases and 10 bases respectively, with 6 bases between them. Germline lookup yields CDR1 KGHSH and CDR2 LQKENI. This CDR3 reads CASSPDSEQFF. CDR3 bases: TGTGCCAGCTCACCAGACAGCGAGCAGTTCTTC.

The chain recombines TRBV9 with TRBJ2-1, with TRBD2 identical over 9 bases. The V and J ends lost 0 bases and 9 bases, in that order; junction bases with no gene match: 13. The CDR3 is made up of 17 amino acids. Germline V CDR1 and CDR2: SGDLS, YYNGEE. CDR3 nucleotide sequence: TGTGCCAGCAGCGTAGGGTCTGGCGGGAGGGCCCCGAGTGAGCAGTTCTTC. It specifies CASSVGSGGRAPSEQFF.

The rearrangement joins TRBV9 to TRBJ2-5, with D possibly TRBD1 on 6 matching bases. The ends were cut back, 3 bases at V and 5 bases at J, with 20 bases in the middle. CDR3 size: 16 residues. Looked up from germline, CDR1 is SGDLS and CDR2 is YYNGEE. CDR3 in amino acids: CASSAQGFIEGETQYF. Here the CDR3 DNA reads TGTGCCAGCAGCGCGCAGGGGTTCATAGAGGGGGAGACCCAGTACTTC.

The chain carries TRBV13 and TRBJ2-1, with 7 bases aligning to TRBD2. Germline values: CDR1 PRHDT, CDR2 FYEKMQ (reference sequence). V lost 4 bases to trimming and J lost 1 base; unmatched junction nucleotides: 7. The CDR3 is 16 amino acids. The CDR3 DNA is TGTGCCAGCAGCTCCACCCCTAGCGGATCCTACAATGAGCAGTTCTTC. Translated, it gives CASSSTPSGSYNEQFF.

The V gene is TRBV18, the J gene TRBJ2-1; D possibly corresponds to TRBD2 (6 bases). Between the trimmed V and J ends, which lost 4 bases and 8 bases, there was a span of 15 bases. Germline CDR1 and CDR2: KGHSH and LQKENI. CDR3 length equals 14 residues. DNA of the CDR3: TGTGCCAGCTCACACAAGACTAGTCTCGATGAGCAGTTCTTC. It specifies CASSHKTSLDEQFF.

In regard to this clone: This sample also contains other DNA sequences that code for the same CDR3. The gene calls are TRBV10-3 and TRBJ2-7; D call uncertain. The V end was cut by 0 bases, the J end by 5 bases, with 2 bases between. From germline, CDR1 is ENHRY and CDR2 SYGVKD. This CDR3 is 11 amino acids long. CDR3 amino acids: CAISESHEQYF. CDR3 in DNA: TGTGCCATCAGTGAGTCGCACGAGCAGTACTTC.

This chain connects TRBV5-1 to TRBJ2-7, with D unresolved. This CDR3 is 14 amino acids long. Germline V CDR1 and CDR2: SGHRS, YFSETQ. Trimming cost V 4 bases and J 0 bases, with 11 bases left between them. The CDR3 DNA follows: TGCGCCAGCAGCAACAGTATCAGCTCCTACGAGCAGTACTTC. The encoded protein is CASSNSISSYEQYF.

The chain combines TRBV7-8 with TRBJ2-3; D tentatively fits TRBD1 or TRBD2 (7 bases each). Germline loops: CDR1 SGHVS, CDR2 FQNEAQ. The V end was cut by 5 bases, the J end by 0 bases, with 15 bases between. The CDR3 runs 16 residues. The CDR3 here is CASSLIRGGSTDTQYF. CDR3 sequence (DNA): TGTGCCAGCAGCCTAATCAGGGGGGGAAGCACAGATACGCAGTATTTT.